What follows is one T cell receptor (beta chain) and its context. Its antigen remains undetermined. Nothing much larger sits one base from this clone, and base qualities are not available. This record comes from a study of T cell responses to AZD1222 COVID-19 vaccine (dated by TCRdb to about 2021). Turning to the overall study: AZD1222 recipients whose second dose came at about 4 weeks and those whose second dose came at about 12 weeks were combined into one group, since spike-specific TCR depth and breadth did not differ between the two schedules. Trial participants were enrolled by age into subgroups of 18-55, 56-69 and 70-plus years, and about 150, 27 and 61 TCR-sequenced participants, respectively, were included in these subgroups. TCR sequencing was performed for roughly 250 trial participants, of whom about 200 were given two doses of AZD1222 and approximately 26 were given two doses of MenACWY control vaccine. Overall study results and their limits: The whole spike protein was spanned by vaccine-associated CD4 TCRs, and dominant responses were seen in regions 160-218 and 743-854. No day 14 peak-response samples were available, so repertoires were characterized only after the peak T cell response. Spike-specific TCR breadth and depth rose significantly after two AZD1222 doses compared with day 0 and with MenACWY recipients. Nearly half of unique spike-specific TCRs reportedly recognized epitopes outside regions mutated in the B.1.351 and B.1.1.7 variants. Most participants were white British and females outnumbered males, and the authors suggested that clonal diversity may have been underestimated. Conclusions about previously exposed vaccinees were limited because only six AZD1222 recipients were SARS-CoV-2 seropositive at baseline. In the small 56-69-year group, the increase in depth fell short of significance, most likely because of low power.

CDR1 and CDR2 are drawn from the germline V gene: LGHNA, YNFKEQ. Inclusive of the bounding cysteine and phenylalanine, the CDR3 is 11 residues long. Just the 33-base CDR3 DNA is kept, in frame starting at base 1. V has 4 bases trimmed and J has 10 bases trimmed; junction bases matching no gene number 1. The time point label, as the study defines it: baseline before first vaccination. The vaccinee samples were drawn from two UK trials, COV001 and COV002, one of which was a single-blind randomized controlled phase 2/3 trial testing AZD1222 (ChAdOx1 nCoV-19) in healthy adults. For TCRbeta chain sequencing, PBMC samples were collected from trial participants at day 0 and at day 28 after the second dose. The CDR3 regions of human TCRbeta chains were analyzed by immunosequencing. In the source study's methods: TCRs in the repertoires were matched against a reference library of SARS-CoV-2-specific TCRs that had been generated with the MIRA antigen-specificity platform. Breadth meant the fraction of unique TCRs that were SARS-CoV-2-associated, whereas depth meant the fraction of total T cells that were SARS-CoV-2-associated. Using the MIRA data, every spike-specific TCR was mapped to the spike region that the TCR reacted to and assigned to either a CD4 or a CD8 class. Log10-transformed breadth and depth values were compared by one-way ANOVA with Sidak's multiple comparisons tests. Imported from immuneACCESS, the table was reduced by TCRdb to in-frame sequences with V and J called. These copies leave out some clones; in studies compared against another copy, an unresolved V gene accounts for under half, and the cause of the remainder is not known. D and trimming come from the DNA, and the V and J calls and clone size come from that table. The sample table contains around 130,000 clones; only one count was recorded for roughly 92% of them. The top ten clonotypes cover 5% to 6.5% of the sample.

The sample consisted of peripheral blood, taken on day 0 of AZD1222 vaccination. Recombination connected TRBV4-2 to TRBJ2-1, with 7 bases matching TRBD2. The source is an adult in good health. The DNA sequence is TGTGCCAGCAGCCGTAGCGGGGAGCAGTTCTTC. This gives the protein CASSRSGEQFF.